The rows below give T cell receptor beta chains drawn from one sample of a study of Tregs in tolerant kidney transplant recipients. Clones were read by immunoSEQ multiplex PCR, and TCRdb kept only the in-frame ones, dropping some. The profile covers nearly 95,000 clones, with 80% to 95% appearing a single time and about 0.45% taken by the ten largest. The sequencing used CD4+ T cells from blood, collected before the transplant. The origin of the receptors is a human donor who received a combined kidney and bone marrow transplant. Both conserved end residues are part of each CDR3. The D gene is left open where the match is weak. Only some rows state a clone size, as once, few, many or a class for expanded clones.

J: TRBJ1-5
size: -
V: TRBV19
length: 16
D: TRBD1
DNA: TGTGCCAGTCGGCAGGGGGCCATGGGTAAATGGCAGCCCCAGCATTTT
CDR3: CASRQGAMGKWQPQHF

J: TRBJ2-7
size: few
V: TRBV6-1
length: 16
D: TRBD1
DNA: TGTGCCAGCAGTGAAGATGTAGGACAGGGGGCCAACGAGCAGTACTTC
CDR3: CASSEDVGQGANEQYF

J: TRBJ1-1
size: few
V: TRBV19
length: 13
D: -
DNA: TGTGCCAGTAGTGTGACAGGGAACACTGAAGCTTTCTTT
CDR3: CASSVTGNTEAFF

J: TRBJ2-7
size: -
V: TRBV19
length: 14
D: TRBD2
DNA: TGTGCCAGTAGTATCGGGACTAGCAGTTACGAGCAGTACTTC
CDR3: CASSIGTSSYEQYF

J: TRBJ2-7
size: -
V: TRBV30
length: 13
D: TRBD2
DNA: TGTGCCTGGACCTCGGGAGGTTCCTACGAGCAGTACTTC
CDR3: CAWTSGGSYEQYF

J: TRBJ1-2
size: -
V: TRBV19
length: 14
D: TRBD1
DNA: TGTGCCAGTAGTAGAGGACAGGGTGAGCGTGGCTACACCTTC
CDR3: CASSRGQGERGYTF

J: TRBJ2-7
size: -
V: TRBV7-8
length: 15
D: TRBD2
DNA: TGTGCCAGCAGCTTAGGGCTAGCGGGAGCCTACGAGCAGTACTTC
CDR3: CASSLGLAGAYEQYF

J: TRBJ2-7
size: once
V: TRBV5-4
length: 15
D: TRBD1
DNA: TGTGCCAGCAGCTCCGGGACAGGGGGTTCCTACGAGCAGTACTTC
CDR3: CASSSGTGGSYEQYF

J: TRBJ1-5
size: once
V: TRBV30
length: 13
D: -
DNA: TGTGCCTGGAGTCTTGAGGGTGATCAGCCCCAGCATTTT
CDR3: CAWSLEGDQPQHF

J: TRBJ1-1
size: -
V: TRBV7-9
length: 15
D: -
DNA: TGTGCCAGCAGCTGGGGGGGCCTAGAGGACACTGAAGCTTTCTTT
CDR3: CASSWGGLEDTEAFF

J: TRBJ2-2
size: -
V: TRBV6-1
length: 13
D: -
DNA: TGTGCCAGCAGGGGGACTTACACCGGGGAGCTGTTTTTT
CDR3: CASRGTYTGELFF

J: TRBJ2-7
size: -
V: TRBV4-2
length: 15
D: -
DNA: TGTGCCAGCAGCCAAGGGGCTACGAGCTCCTACGAGCAGTACTTC
CDR3: CASSQGATSSYEQYF

J: TRBJ2-1
size: -
V: TRBV4-3
length: 19
D: TRBD1
DNA: TGCGCCAGCAGCCAAGACGGGGGGACAGGGGGCTTCTTCCACAATGAGCAGTTCTTC
CDR3: CASSQDGGTGGFFHNEQFF

J: TRBJ2-1
size: -
V: TRBV5-1
length: 14
D: TRBD1
DNA: TGCGCCAGCAGCTTGGCCCGACAGGGCAATGAGCAGTTCTTC
CDR3: CASSLARQGNEQFF

J: TRBJ2-1
size: -
V: TRBV29-1
length: 14
D: TRBD2
DNA: TGCAGCGTCCAGACTAGCGGGAGAGGTAATGAGCAGTTCTTC
CDR3: CSVQTSGRGNEQFF

J: TRBJ2-6
size: -
V: TRBV18
length: 16
D: TRBD2
DNA: TGTGCCAGCTCACCACCGGGGGGGTCCGGGGCCAACGTCCTGACTTTC
CDR3: CASSPPGGSGANVLTF

J: TRBJ1-1
size: -
V: TRBV19
length: 19
D: TRBD1
DNA: TGTGCCAGTAGTATAGAATCCTACAGGGGCGGTATCTTGAACACTGAAGCTTTCTTT
CDR3: CASSIESYRGGILNTEAFF

J: TRBJ1-2
size: -
V: TRBV27
length: 16
D: TRBD1
DNA: TGTGCCAGCAGTCCCAAGACAGGGTGGCTAGGATATGGCTACACCTTC
CDR3: CASSPKTGWLGYGYTF

J: TRBJ1-5
size: -
V: TRBV4-3
length: 15
D: -
DNA: TGCGCCAGCAGCCACCCCGGGGTCGGGGATCAGCCCCAGCATTTT
CDR3: CASSHPGVGDQPQHF

J: TRBJ1-1
size: -
V: TRBV7-6
length: 14
D: TRBD1
DNA: TGTGCCAGCAGCTCAAGACAGGGGGCGACTGAAGCTTTCTTT
CDR3: CASSSRQGATEAFF

J: TRBJ1-1
size: -
V: TRBV7-9
length: 15
D: TRBD1
DNA: TGTGCCAGCAACAGAGGACAGGGGGCAAGCACTGAAGCTTTCTTT
CDR3: CASNRGQGASTEAFF

J: TRBJ2-1
size: -
V: TRBV2
length: 14
D: -
DNA: TGTGCCAGCAGTGATGGACTACTTCACAATGAGCAGTTCTTC
CDR3: CASSDGLLHNEQFF

J: TRBJ1-2
size: -
V: TRBV14
length: 14
D: -
DNA: TGTGCCAGCAGTCCTAGGCGGGGGGCAGGTGGCTACACCTTC
CDR3: CASSPRRGAGGYTF

J: TRBJ2-7
size: once
V: TRBV4-3
length: 15
D: -
DNA: TGCGCCAGCAGCCAAGGATTAAAAGTAATCGGCGAGCAGTACTTC
CDR3: CASSQGLKVIGEQYF

J: TRBJ2-3
size: -
V: TRBV29-1
length: 14
D: -
DNA: TGCAGCGAGAAGACAGCAGGGAGGACAGATACGCAGTATTTT
CDR3: CSEKTAGRTDTQYF

J: TRBJ2-5
size: -
V: TRBV7-2
length: 17
D: -
DNA: TGTGCCAGCGGACCACAGGGTTTCTCGCTCCAGCGGGAGACCCAGTACTTC
CDR3: CASGPQGFSLQRETQYF

J: TRBJ1-1
size: once
V: TRBV6-5
length: 15
D: -
DNA: TGTGCCAGCAGTTACGGAAAAGGGAGATCGACTGAAGCTTTCTTT
CDR3: CASSYGKGRSTEAFF

J: TRBJ2-7
size: -
V: TRBV7-9
length: 15
D: TRBD2
DNA: TGTGCCAGCAGCCGTAGCGGGAGCGGCTCCTACGAGCAGTACTTC
CDR3: CASSRSGSGSYEQYF

J: TRBJ1-5
size: -
V: TRBV6-5
length: 14
D: TRBD1
DNA: TGTGCCAGCAGTTCCGACAGGGCGCGCCAGCCCCAGCATTTT
CDR3: CASSSDRARQPQHF

J: TRBJ1-2
size: -
V: TRBV29-1
length: 14
D: -
DNA: TGCAGCGTTGTAGAGGGTAGGGAGATCTATGGCTACACCTTC
CDR3: CSVVEGREIYGYTF

J: TRBJ2-3
size: once
V: TRBV28
length: 16
D: TRBD1
DNA: TGTGCCAGCAGTTTATCCCGCGGGACAGGGTACCAGATCCAGGATTTT
CDR3: CASSLSRGTGYQIQDF

J: TRBJ2-3
size: -
V: TRBV5-4
length: 16
D: TRBD2
DNA: TGTGCCAGCAGCTTGGCTAAGCGGGGAAGCACAGATACGCAGTATTTT
CDR3: CASSLAKRGSTDTQYF

J: TRBJ2-1
size: -
V: TRBV7-7
length: 17
D: TRBD2
DNA: TGTGCCAGCAGCTCTCTGACTAGCGGGAGGGCTGTGAATGAGCAGTTCTTC
CDR3: CASSSLTSGRAVNEQFF

J: TRBJ2-1
size: -
V: TRBV29-1
length: 14
D: TRBD1
DNA: TGCAGCGTTGTTCGGGACAGGGGTTACAATGAGCAGTTCTTC
CDR3: CSVVRDRGYNEQFF

J: TRBJ2-5
size: -
V: TRBV7-2
length: 16
D: TRBD2
DNA: TGTGCCAGCAGCCCCCTCGGCGGCGGGAGTCAAGAGACCCAGTACTTC
CDR3: CASSPLGGGSQETQYF

J: TRBJ2-5
size: once
V: TRBV5-1
length: 14
D: TRBD1
DNA: TGCGCCAGCAGCTTGGATACAGGGGAAGAGACCCAGTACTTC
CDR3: CASSLDTGEETQYF

J: TRBJ2-5
size: -
V: TRBV7-2
length: 14
D: TRBD1
DNA: TGTGCCAGCAGCTCGACAGGGTATAGAGAGACCCAGTACTTC
CDR3: CASSSTGYRETQYF

J: TRBJ1-1
size: -
V: TRBV29-1
length: 15
D: TRBD1
DNA: TGCAGCGTTCTACCGGGACAGGGCATGAACACTGAAGCTTTCTTT
CDR3: CSVLPGQGMNTEAFF

J: TRBJ1-1
size: -
V: TRBV25-1
length: 13
D: -
DNA: TGTGCCAGCAGTGACCGGGGAAACACTGAAGCTTTCTTT
CDR3: CASSDRGNTEAFF

J: TRBJ2-1
size: -
V: TRBV7-3
length: 14
D: TRBD2
DNA: TGTGCCAGCAGCCCCTTCGGGGGGTGGAATGAGCAGTTCTTC
CDR3: CASSPFGGWNEQFF

J: TRBJ2-7
size: -
V: TRBV19
length: 15
D: TRBD1
DNA: TGTGCCAGTAGTATTCGACAGGGGGCGAGGTATGAGCAGTACTTC
CDR3: CASSIRQGARYEQYF

J: TRBJ2-7
size: -
V: TRBV4-3
length: 15
D: TRBD2
DNA: TGCGCCAGCAGCCAAGATTCGGGGGGGGTAGGCGAGCAGTACTTC
CDR3: CASSQDSGGVGEQYF

J: TRBJ1-1
size: -
V: TRBV7-3
length: 13
D: -
DNA: TGTGCCAGCAGCTTAAACACGAACACTGAAGCTTTCTTT
CDR3: CASSLNTNTEAFF

J: TRBJ1-1
size: -
V: TRBV12-5
length: 13
D: -
DNA: TGTGCTAGTGGACAGGGAACGAACACTGAAGCTTTCTTT
CDR3: CASGQGTNTEAFF

J: TRBJ1-5
size: -
V: TRBV30
length: 14
D: -
DNA: TGTGCCTGGAGTATACGACAGATGTATCAGCCCCAGCATTTT
CDR3: CAWSIRQMYQPQHF

J: TRBJ2-1
size: -
V: TRBV4-3
length: 19
D: TRBD2
DNA: TGCGCCAGCAGCCAAGAGAGGGTTAGCGGGAGGGCCGGGTACAATGAGCAGTTCTTC
CDR3: CASSQERVSGRAGYNEQFF

J: TRBJ2-3
size: -
V: TRBV27
length: 13
D: TRBD2
DNA: TGTGCCAGCAGGAATAGCGGGAAAGATACGCAGTATTTT
CDR3: CASRNSGKDTQYF

J: TRBJ2-7
size: -
V: TRBV28
length: 14
D: -
DNA: TGTGCCAGCAGTTTACGGGGGGCAAAGAACGAGCAGTACTTC
CDR3: CASSLRGAKNEQYF

J: TRBJ2-6
size: -
V: TRBV5-1
length: 15
D: -
DNA: TGCGCCAGCAGCAGAGTCGCCTCTGGGGCCAACGTCCTGACTTTC
CDR3: CASSRVASGANVLTF

J: TRBJ2-1
size: -
V: TRBV4-3
length: 19
D: TRBD2
DNA: TGCGCCAGCAGCCCGAGGACTAGCGGGGGGAAGGGACTGTACAATGAGCAGTTCTTC
CDR3: CASSPRTSGGKGLYNEQFF

J: TRBJ2-5
size: few
V: TRBV7-9
length: 13
D: -
DNA: TGTGCCAGCAGCTTAGTAGGGGATGGGACCCAGTACTTC
CDR3: CASSLVGDGTQYF

J: TRBJ2-2
size: -
V: TRBV6-5
length: 14
D: -
DNA: TGTGCCAGCAGTTACTCGGGCAACACCGGGGAGCTGTTTTTT
CDR3: CASSYSGNTGELFF

J: TRBJ1-1
size: -
V: TRBV30
length: 17
D: TRBD1
DNA: TGTGCCTGGAGTTCACCGGGGGACAGGGGCAGGGTCACTGAAGCTTTCTTT
CDR3: CAWSSPGDRGRVTEAFF

J: TRBJ2-7
size: -
V: TRBV5-1
length: 15
D: -
DNA: TGCGCCAGCAGCCGAGGTGGCCCAGTCCCCTACGAGCAGTACTTC
CDR3: CASSRGGPVPYEQYF

J: TRBJ2-5
size: -
V: TRBV7-2
length: 15
D: TRBD1
DNA: TGTGCCAGCAGCTTAGTGGGACAGCGCCAAGAGACCCAGTACTTC
CDR3: CASSLVGQRQETQYF

J: TRBJ1-6
size: few
V: TRBV6-6
length: 14
D: -
DNA: TGTGCCAGCAGCCTAGGACAAGTTAATTCACCCCTCCACTTT
CDR3: CASSLGQVNSPLHF

J: TRBJ1-2
size: -
V: TRBV4-3
length: 15
D: TRBD1
DNA: TGCGCCAGCAGCCCAGAGACAGGGCGGGTCTATGGCTACACCTTC
CDR3: CASSPETGRVYGYTF

J: TRBJ2-5
size: once
V: TRBV29-1
length: 13
D: -
DNA: TGCAGCGTTGAACCAGGGGGGCAAGAGACCCAGTACTTC
CDR3: CSVEPGGQETQYF

J: TRBJ2-2
size: -
V: TRBV11-1
length: 16
D: TRBD1
DNA: TGTGCCAGCATACCTAGGGGGCGGAAGAACACCGGGGAGCTGTTTTTT
CDR3: CASIPRGRKNTGELFF

J: TRBJ2-7
size: -
V: TRBV7-2
length: 13
D: TRBD2
DNA: TGTGCCAGCAGCTCAGGGACTAGCGGGATTCTGTACTTC
CDR3: CASSSGTSGILYF